This T cell receptor beta chain appears in the sequencing data of a study of tumor and adjacent non-tumor tissue in lung cancer. Study observations and caveats: Compared with tumor, normal lung showed significantly lower TCR diversity.

RNA was extracted from bulk tissue without any cell sorting. Regarding this clonotype: What it binds is unknown. The CDR3 does not end in the conserved phenylalanine or tryptophan, so this is likely a read error.

The germline V gene has CDR1 DFQATT and CDR2 SNEGSKA (reference sequence). This CDR3 has 13 amino acids. Trimming took 7 bases from V and 7 from J; bases not matched to a gene: 8. The library came from three nested PCR rounds adapted from ARM-PCR protocols. TCRdb re-called the multiplex PCR reads through MiXCR, storing one row per CDR3 protein. The sample yields approximately 120,000 distinct CDR3 sequences, 66% seen once. Sequencing was carried out using lung tumor tissue. This clonotype was obtained from a man aged 25-40 years with non-small cell lung cancer. The rearrangement joins TRBV20-1 to TRBJ1-2, with 11 positions matching TRBD1. DNA of the CDR3: TGCAGTGTTGTCGGGACAGGGGGATCTGGCTACACCATC. As protein: CSVVGTGGSGYTI.